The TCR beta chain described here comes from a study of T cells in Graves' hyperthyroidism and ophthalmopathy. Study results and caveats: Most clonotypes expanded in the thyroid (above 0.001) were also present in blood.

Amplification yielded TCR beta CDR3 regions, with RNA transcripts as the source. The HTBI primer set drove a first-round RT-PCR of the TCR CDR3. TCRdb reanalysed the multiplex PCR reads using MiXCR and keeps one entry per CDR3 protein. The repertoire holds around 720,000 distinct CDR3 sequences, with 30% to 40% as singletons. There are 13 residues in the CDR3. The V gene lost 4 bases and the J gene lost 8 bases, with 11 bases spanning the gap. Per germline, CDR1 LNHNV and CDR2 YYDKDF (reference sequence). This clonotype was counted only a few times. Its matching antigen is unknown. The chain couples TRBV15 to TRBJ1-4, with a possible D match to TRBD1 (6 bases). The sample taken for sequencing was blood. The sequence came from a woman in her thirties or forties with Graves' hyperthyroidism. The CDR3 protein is CATSNRGGEKLFF. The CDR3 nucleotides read TGTGCCACCAGCAACCGAGGGGGAGAAAAACTGTTTTTT. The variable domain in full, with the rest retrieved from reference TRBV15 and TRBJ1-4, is DAMVIQNPRYQVTQFGKPVTLSCSQTLNHNVMYWYQQKSSQAPKLLFHYYDKDFNNEADTPDNFQSRRPNTSFCFLDIRSPGLGDTAMYLCATSNRGGEKLFFGSGTQLSVL.